Each of the 2 T cell receptor beta chains below was sequenced from the same sample in a study of blood T cells in healthy people across ages. The use of a sample-barcoded 5' primer and a J-beta primer mix characterized a second PCR of roughly 7 to 11 cycles. One entry per CDR3 protein, called by TCRdb with MiXCR from the 5' RACE reads. Found here are 1.5 million to 2 million distinct CDR3 sequences, about 49% of them singletons; the top ten hold around 2.1%. The sequenced material came from blood. Receptors originate from a woman between 40 and 50 years old in good health.

The chain couples TRBV15 to TRBJ2-1; no reliable D call. CDR1 is LNHNV and CDR2 is YYDKDF in the germline V gene (reference sequence). The CDR3 totals 15 residues. Trimming took off 0 bases at V and 1 base at J, with 7 bases between the two ends. The CDR3 sequence is CATSREQLSYNEQFF. Here the CDR3 DNA reads TGTGCCACCAGCAGAGAACAGTTGTCCTACAATGAGCAGTTCTTC. Full variable domain (outside the CDR3, taken from reference TRBV15 and TRBJ2-1): DAMVIQNPRYQVTQFGKPVTLSCSQTLNHNVMYWYQQKSSQAPKLLFHYYDKDFNNEADTPDNFQSRRPNTSFCFLDIRSPGLGDTAMYLCATSREQLSYNEQFFGPGTRLTVL.

This clonotype was found once. The V and J genes are TRBV28 and TRBJ1-6; 7 bases agree with TRBD1. Germline V gives CDR1 MDHEN, CDR2 SYDVKM. The ends lost 6 bases at V and 10 bases at J; junction bases unmatched: 9. The CDR3 covers 14 residues. The CDR3 here is CASRYDRVGSPLHF. In nucleotides, the CDR3 is TGTGCCAGCAGATATGACAGGGTCGGGTCACCCCTCCACTTT.